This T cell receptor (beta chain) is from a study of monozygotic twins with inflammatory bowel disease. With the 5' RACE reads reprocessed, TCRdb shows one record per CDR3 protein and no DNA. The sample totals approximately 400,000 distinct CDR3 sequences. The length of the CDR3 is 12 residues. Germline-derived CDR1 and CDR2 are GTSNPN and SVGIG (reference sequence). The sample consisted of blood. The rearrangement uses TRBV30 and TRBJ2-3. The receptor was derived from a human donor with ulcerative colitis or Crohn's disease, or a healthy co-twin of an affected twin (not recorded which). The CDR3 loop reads CAWILGTDTQYF.